A single T cell receptor (beta chain) is shown here with its context. Its antigen is unknown. The data were taken from a study of shared clonotypes between healthy human individuals. Study as a whole: Serving as donors were two women and a few men, whose ages spanned 18 to 49. Study observations and caveats: The four-donor shared clonotypes exceeded non-shared clonotypes in generation probability, with non-shared ones scoring lower. The study found about 5% of naive CD4 clonotypes shared across a handful of donors. A small donor pool kept down the genetic and exposure-history diversity that was represented.

V was clipped by 2 bases and J by 6 bases; unmatched bases: 4. This CDR3 comprises 15 residues. Germline values: CDR1 MNHNY, CDR2 SVGAGI (reference sequence). Clones were sequenced by immunoSEQ multiplex PCR, and TCRdb holds only the in-frame ones, with some missing. The data show 2 million to 2.5 million clones, with about 90% seen just once and 0.37% held by the top ten. This TCR derives from a man between 18 and 29 years old in good health. Some clones in this sample may be carry-over from other donors' samples. V gene TRBV6-6 combines with J gene TRBJ1-6; TRBD1 aligns across 7 bases. The sequenced sample was naive CD4+ T cells from PBMCs. Subset given: CD45RA+ positively selected. The CDR3 nucleotides read TGTGCCAGCAGTTACGACAGGGCGGTTAATTCACCCCTCCACTTT. Translating it yields CASSYDRAVNSPLHF.